This passage covers 6 T cell receptor beta chains from one sample sequenced in a study of shared clonotypes between healthy human individuals. Clones were read by immunoSEQ multiplex PCR, and TCRdb kept only the in-frame ones, dropping some. The sample has 2.3 million or so clones; approximately 93% are singletons. Source material: naive CD4+ T cells from PBMCs. The subset is: CD45RA+ positively selected. Source of these receptors: a man in his late teens or twenties in good health. Some clones in this sample may be carry-over from other donors' samples.

The V gene is TRBV30, the J gene TRBJ1-2; a weak D match, TRBD1 (5 bases). Trimming stripped 2 bases from V and 4 bases from J, with 8 bases between. Germline assignment: CDR1 GTSNPN and CDR2 SVGIG (reference sequence). This CDR3 spans 12 amino acids. This CDR3 is CAWSIGTYGYTF. CDR3 in DNA: TGTGCCTGGAGTATTGGGACCTATGGCTACACCTTC.

For this clone: A junction boundary mismatches the germline segment, possibly from a read error. The gene calls are TRBV27 and TRBJ2-4; the match to TRBD2 covers 9 bases. Germline V lookup: CDR1 MNHEY, CDR2 SMNVEV (reference sequence). The length of the CDR3 is 13 residues. The CDR3 region is CASSLLAGAIQYF. The CDR3 nucleotides read TGTGCCAGCAGCTTATTAGCGGGAGCGATTCAGTACTTC.

J is TRBJ2-6 and V is TRBV29-1, with D tentatively TRBD1 (6 bases). V was trimmed by 5 bases and J by 5 bases, leaving 22 bases between them. Germline lookup yields CDR1 SQVTM and CDR2 ANQGSEA. This CDR3 is built from 17 residues. DNA of the CDR3: TGCAGCGTTAAGGGGGAACTAATACAAAGTCGGGCCAACGTCCTGACTTTC. It is translated as CSVKGELIQSRANVLTF.

The chain recombines TRBV10-3 with TRBJ1-1; the D is unclear. V was trimmed by 4 bases and J by 6 bases, leaving 9 bases between them. There are 12 residues in the CDR3. CDR1 and CDR2 (germline): ENHRY, SYGVKD. The CDR3: CAISGVGAEAFF. CDR3 sequence (DNA): TGTGCCATCAGTGGAGTTGGTGCTGAAGCTTTCTTT.

The chain links TRBV7-8 to TRBJ2-2; TRBD2 matches 8 bases. V lost 0 bases and J lost 5; bases outside the gene matches: 11. The CDR3 is 18 residues long. Germline values: CDR1 SGHVS, CDR2 FQNEAQ. For the CDR3, the DNA is TGTGCCAGCAGCTTAGCCGGGGGGGCGACAGCCCTGACCGGGGAGCTGTTTTTT. It yields the protein CASSLAGGATALTGELFF.

Here the CDR3 reads CASSLLASGAYEQYF. CDR3 DNA sequence: TGTGCCAGCAGTTTACTGGCTAGCGGAGCATACGAGCAGTACTTC. The chain has TRBV28 and TRBJ2-7, with TRBD2 matching 7 bases. The CDR3 has 15 residues. Germline lookup yields CDR1 MDHEN and CDR2 SYDVKM. Unmatched junction bases numbered 8, after V lost 2 bases and J lost 4 bases.